A single sample gave rise to the 3 T cell receptor beta chains below, sequenced in a study of blood T cells in healthy people across ages. A sample-barcoded 5' primer and a J-beta primer mix were used in a second PCR of about 7 to 12 cycles. TCRdb processed the 5' RACE reads anew with MiXCR; each CDR3 protein has one entry. The top ten hold about an eighth of the sample, which has 800,000 to 950,000 distinct CDR3 sequences, roughly 35% seen once. Material: blood. These receptors all stem from a young man in good health.

The chain joins TRBV12-3 or TRBV12-4 to TRBJ2-3, with D possibly matching TRBD2 (5 bases). V shed 3 bases and J shed 4 bases, with 17 bases lying between them. CDR3 length equals 16 residues. The CDR3 nucleotides are TGTGCCAGCAGTTTGGGAGAACAGAGGGCCGCAGATACGCAGTATTTT. This translates into CASSLGEQRAADTQYF.

The chain carries TRBV5-1 and TRBJ1-2; D unclear. The CDR3 runs to 15 residues. The V end was cut by 0 bases, the J end by 2 bases, with 11 bases between. Germline V gene data show CDR1 as SGHRS and CDR2 as YFSETQ. CDR3: CASSLGAGPNYGYTF. In DNA, the CDR3 is TGCGCCAGCAGCTTGGGGGCAGGCCCCAACTATGGCTACACCTTC. Complete variable domain (other parts from reference TRBV5-1 and TRBJ1-2): KAGVTQTPRYLIKTRGQQVTLSCSPISGHRSVSWYQQTPGQGLQFLFEYFSETQRNKGNFPGRFSGRQFSNSRSEMNVSTLELGDSALYLCASSLGAGPNYGYTFGSGTRLTVV.

The chain couples TRBV5-1 to TRBJ2-5; D is possibly TRBD1 or TRBD2 (5 bases each). Trimming stripped 4 bases from V and 11 bases from J, with 24 bases between. CDR3 length equals 15 residues. Germline V gene data show CDR1 as SGHRS and CDR2 as YFSETQ. The CDR3 spells CASSLGSGRYNEQYF. The CDR3 bases are TGCGCCAGCAGCCTGGGTTCGGGACGGTACAATGAGCAGTACTTC.